This note documents a single T cell receptor beta chain sequence. Its specificity is unknown. The data are from a study of siplizumab effects on memory and regulatory T cells. Broader study findings: No more than a minor fraction of alloreactive clones could be traced back to unstimulated subsets.

Per the germline V gene, CDR1 is SQVTM and CDR2 is ANQGSEA. The ends were cut back, 0 bases at V and 0 bases at J, with 7 bases in the middle. The CDR3 is made up of 14 amino acids. This table comes from immunoSEQ multiplex PCR, and its TCRdb copy is limited to in-frame clones, with some not included. The sample shows 110,000 or so clones, about 90% of them seen only once. The sample consisted of Tregs sorted from blood. This chain uses TRBV29-1 with TRBJ2-3; no clear D. The clonotype originates from a human donor in good health. CDR3 in DNA: TGCAGCGTTGAAGATCGAGGTAGCACAGATACGCAGTATTTT. Protein sequence: CSVEDRGSTDTQYF.